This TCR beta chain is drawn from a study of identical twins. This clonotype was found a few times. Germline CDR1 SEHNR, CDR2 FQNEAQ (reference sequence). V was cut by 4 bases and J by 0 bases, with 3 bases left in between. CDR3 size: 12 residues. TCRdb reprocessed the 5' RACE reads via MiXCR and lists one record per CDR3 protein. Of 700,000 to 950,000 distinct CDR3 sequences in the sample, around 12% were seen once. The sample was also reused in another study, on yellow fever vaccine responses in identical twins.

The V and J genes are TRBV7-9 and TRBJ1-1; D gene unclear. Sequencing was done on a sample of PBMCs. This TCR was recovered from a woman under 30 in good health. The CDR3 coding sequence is TGTGCCAGCAGCTACGTGAACACTGAAGCTTTCTTT. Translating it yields CASSYVNTEAFF. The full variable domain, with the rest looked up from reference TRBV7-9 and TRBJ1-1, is DTGVSQNPRHKITKRGQNVTFRCDPISEHNRLYWYRQTLGQGPEFLTYFQNEAQLEKSRLLSDRFSAERPKGSFSTLEIQRTEQGDSAMYLCASSYVNTEAFFGQGTRLTVV.